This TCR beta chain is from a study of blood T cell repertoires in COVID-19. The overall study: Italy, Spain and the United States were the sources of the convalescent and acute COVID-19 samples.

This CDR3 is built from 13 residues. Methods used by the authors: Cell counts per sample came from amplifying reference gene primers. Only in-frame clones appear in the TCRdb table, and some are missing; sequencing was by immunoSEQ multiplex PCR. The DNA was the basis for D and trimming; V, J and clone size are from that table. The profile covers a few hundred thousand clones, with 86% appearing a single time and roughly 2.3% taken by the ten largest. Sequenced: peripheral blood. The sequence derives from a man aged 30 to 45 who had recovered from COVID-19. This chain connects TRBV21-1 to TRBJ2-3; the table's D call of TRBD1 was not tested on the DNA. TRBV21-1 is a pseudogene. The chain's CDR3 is CAREQGCTDTQYF. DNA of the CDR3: TGTGCCAGAGAACAGGGCTGCACAGATACGCAGTATTTT.